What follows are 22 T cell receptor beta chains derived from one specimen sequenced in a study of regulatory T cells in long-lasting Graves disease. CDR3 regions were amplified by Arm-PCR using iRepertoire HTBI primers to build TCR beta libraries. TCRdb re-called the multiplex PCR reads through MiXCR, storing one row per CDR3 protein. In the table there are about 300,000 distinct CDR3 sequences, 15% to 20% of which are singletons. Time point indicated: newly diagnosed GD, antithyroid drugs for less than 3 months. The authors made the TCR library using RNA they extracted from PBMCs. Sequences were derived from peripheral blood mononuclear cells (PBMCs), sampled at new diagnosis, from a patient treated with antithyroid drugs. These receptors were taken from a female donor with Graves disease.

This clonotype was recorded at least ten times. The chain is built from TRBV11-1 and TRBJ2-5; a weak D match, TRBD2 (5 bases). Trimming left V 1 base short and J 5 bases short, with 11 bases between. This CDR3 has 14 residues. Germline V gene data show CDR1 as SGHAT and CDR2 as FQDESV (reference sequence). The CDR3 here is CASSLVGVVETQYF. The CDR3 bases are TGTGCCAGCAGCTTAGTGGGAGTAGTGGAGACCCAGTACTTC.

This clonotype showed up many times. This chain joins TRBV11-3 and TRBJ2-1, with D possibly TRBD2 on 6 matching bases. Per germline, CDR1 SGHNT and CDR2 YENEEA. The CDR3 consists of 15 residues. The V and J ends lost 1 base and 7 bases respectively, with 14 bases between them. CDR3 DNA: TGTGCCAGCAGCTTAGGGGGGGTAGCGGATAATGAGCAGTTCTTC. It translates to CASSLGGVADNEQFF.

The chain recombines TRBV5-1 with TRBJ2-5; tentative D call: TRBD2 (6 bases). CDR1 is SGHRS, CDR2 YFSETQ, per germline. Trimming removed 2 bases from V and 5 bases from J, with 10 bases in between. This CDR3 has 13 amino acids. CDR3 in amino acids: CASSFGGWETQYF. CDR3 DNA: TGCGCCAGCAGCTTCGGGGGTTGGGAGACCCAGTACTTC.

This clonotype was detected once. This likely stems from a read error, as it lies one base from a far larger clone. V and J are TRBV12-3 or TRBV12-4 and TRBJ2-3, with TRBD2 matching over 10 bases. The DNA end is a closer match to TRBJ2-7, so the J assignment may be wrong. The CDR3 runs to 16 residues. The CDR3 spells CASSFLASGSNNEQYF. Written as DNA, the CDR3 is TGTGCCAGCAGTTTCTTGGCTAGCGGGAGCAACAATGAGCAGTACTTC.

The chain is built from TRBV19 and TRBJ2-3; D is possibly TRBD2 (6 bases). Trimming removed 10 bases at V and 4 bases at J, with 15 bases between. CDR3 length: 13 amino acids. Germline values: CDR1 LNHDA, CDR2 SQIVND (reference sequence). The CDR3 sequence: CATTGEDADTQYF. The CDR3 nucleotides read TGTGCCACCACGGGGGAGGACGCAGATACGCAGTATTTT.

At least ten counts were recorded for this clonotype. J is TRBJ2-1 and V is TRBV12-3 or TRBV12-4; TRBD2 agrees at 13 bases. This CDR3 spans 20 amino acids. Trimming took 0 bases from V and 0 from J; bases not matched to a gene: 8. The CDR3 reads CASSLATSGRTASSYNEQFF. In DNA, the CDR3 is TGTGCCAGCAGTTTAGCGACTAGCGGGAGGACAGCCAGCTCCTACAATGAGCAGTTCTTC.

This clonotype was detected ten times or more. CDR3 in amino acids: CASSPGTGDYNEQFF. The CDR3 DNA reads TGTGCCAGCAGCCCGGGGACAGGGGACTACAATGAGCAGTTCTTC. The chain recombines TRBV2 with TRBJ2-1; 10 positions match TRBD1. Germline CDR1 SNHLY, CDR2 FYNNEI. This CDR3 has 15 residues. Trimming removed 6 bases from V and 3 bases from J; junction bases left unmatched: 5.

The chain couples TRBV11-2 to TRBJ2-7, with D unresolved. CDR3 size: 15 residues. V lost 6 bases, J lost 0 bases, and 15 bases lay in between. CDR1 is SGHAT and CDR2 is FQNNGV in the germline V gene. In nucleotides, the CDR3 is TGTGCCAGCAGACCGTCGAGGTTTAGCTCCTACGAGCAGTACTTC. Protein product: CASRPSRFSSYEQYF.

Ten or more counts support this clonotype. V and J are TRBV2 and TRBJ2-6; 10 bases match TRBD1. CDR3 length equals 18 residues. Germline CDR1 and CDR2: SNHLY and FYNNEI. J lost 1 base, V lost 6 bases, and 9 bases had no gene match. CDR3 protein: CASRAGTGVISGANVLTF. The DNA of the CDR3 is TGTGCCAGCAGAGCGGGGACAGGGGTCATTTCTGGGGCCAACGTCCTGACTTTC.

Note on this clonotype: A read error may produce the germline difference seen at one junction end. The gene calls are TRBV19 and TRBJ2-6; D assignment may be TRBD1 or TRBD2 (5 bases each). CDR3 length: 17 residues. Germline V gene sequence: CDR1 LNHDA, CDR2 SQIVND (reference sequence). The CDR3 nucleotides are TGTGCCAGTAGGGATGGACGGGATTACTCTGGGGCCGACGTCCTGACTTTC. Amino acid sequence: CASRDGRDYSGADVLTF.

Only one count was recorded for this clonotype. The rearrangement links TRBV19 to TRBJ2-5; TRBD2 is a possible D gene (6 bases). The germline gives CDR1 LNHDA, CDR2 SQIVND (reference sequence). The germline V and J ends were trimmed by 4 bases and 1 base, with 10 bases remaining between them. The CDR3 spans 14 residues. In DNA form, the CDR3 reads TGTGCCAGTAGTAAGGGACTTTCCCAAGAGACCCAGTACTTC. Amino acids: CASSKGLSQETQYF.

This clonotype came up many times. The CDR3 protein is CASSFSADSYEQYF. For the CDR3, the DNA is TGTGCCAGCAGTTTCTCAGCGGACTCCTACGAGCAGTACTTC. This sequence joins TRBV28 and TRBJ2-7, with D tentatively TRBD2 (5 bases). CDR3 size: 14 residues. Trimming shortened V by 3 bases and J by 0 bases, and 9 bases separated the two germline ends. Germline-derived CDR1 and CDR2 are MDHEN and SYDVKM.

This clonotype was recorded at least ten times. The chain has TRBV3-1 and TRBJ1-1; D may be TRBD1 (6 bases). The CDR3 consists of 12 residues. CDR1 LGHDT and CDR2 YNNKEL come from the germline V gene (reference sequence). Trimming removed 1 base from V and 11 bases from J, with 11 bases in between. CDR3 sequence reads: CASSQVGQNAFF. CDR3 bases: TGTGCCAGCAGCCAAGTCGGACAGAACGCTTTCTTT.

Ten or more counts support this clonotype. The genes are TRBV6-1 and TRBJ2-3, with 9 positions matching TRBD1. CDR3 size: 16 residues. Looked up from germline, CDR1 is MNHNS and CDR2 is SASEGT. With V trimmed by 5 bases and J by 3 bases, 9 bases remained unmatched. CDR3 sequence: CASSKNRDRVTDTQYF. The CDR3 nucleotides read TGTGCCAGCAGTAAAAACCGGGACAGGGTTACAGATACGCAGTATTTT.

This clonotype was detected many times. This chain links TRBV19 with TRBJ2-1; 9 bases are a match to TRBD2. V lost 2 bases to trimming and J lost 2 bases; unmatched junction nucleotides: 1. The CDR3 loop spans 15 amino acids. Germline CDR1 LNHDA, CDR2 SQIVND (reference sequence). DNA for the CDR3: TGTGCCAGTAGTATACTAGCGGGAACCTACAATGAGCAGTTCTTC. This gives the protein CASSILAGTYNEQFF.

The CDR3 sequence: CSARETSLETQYF. The CDR3 DNA reads TGCAGTGCTAGAGAGACTAGCTTGGAGACCCAGTACTTC. The chain couples TRBV20-1 to TRBJ2-5, with 7 bases lining up with TRBD2. Germline loops: CDR1 DFQATT, CDR2 SNEGSKA (reference sequence). Trimming cost V 0 bases and J 5 bases; bases outside gene matches: 3. The CDR3 extends over 13 amino acids.

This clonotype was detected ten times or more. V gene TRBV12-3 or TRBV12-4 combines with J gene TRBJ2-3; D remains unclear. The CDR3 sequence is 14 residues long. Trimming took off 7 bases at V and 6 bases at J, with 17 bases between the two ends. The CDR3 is CASTLRRIGDTQYF. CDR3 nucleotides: TGTGCCAGCACTCTGAGGCGTATAGGGGATACGCAGTATTTT.

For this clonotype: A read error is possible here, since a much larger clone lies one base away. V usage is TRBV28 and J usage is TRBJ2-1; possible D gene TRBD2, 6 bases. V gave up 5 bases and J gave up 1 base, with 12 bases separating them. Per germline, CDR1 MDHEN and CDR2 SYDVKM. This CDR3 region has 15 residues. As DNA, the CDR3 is TGTGCCAGCAGTGATTTGAGCGGGTCCTACAATGAGCAGTTCTTC. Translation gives CASSDLSGSYNEQFF.

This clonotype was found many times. The chain's CDR3 is CASSFARDYEQYF. CDR3 sequence (DNA): TGCGCCAGCAGCTTCGCCAGAGACTACGAGCAGTACTTC. This chain connects TRBV5-1 to TRBJ2-7; D ambiguous. Trimming pared 2 bases from V and 3 bases from J, leaving 9 bases between. The CDR3 extends over 13 amino acids. Looked up from germline, CDR1 is SGHRS and CDR2 is YFSETQ.

CDR3 in amino acids: CASSELIAGETQYF. Written as DNA, the CDR3 is TGTGCCAGCAGTGAATTAATAGCGGGAGAGACCCAGTACTTC. This chain links TRBV6-2 or TRBV6-3 with TRBJ2-1, with 7 bases aligning to TRBD2. The assigned J gene may be wrong: the sequence end matches TRBJ2-5 better. From germline, CDR1 is MNHEY and CDR2 SVGEGT. The CDR3 has 14 amino acids.

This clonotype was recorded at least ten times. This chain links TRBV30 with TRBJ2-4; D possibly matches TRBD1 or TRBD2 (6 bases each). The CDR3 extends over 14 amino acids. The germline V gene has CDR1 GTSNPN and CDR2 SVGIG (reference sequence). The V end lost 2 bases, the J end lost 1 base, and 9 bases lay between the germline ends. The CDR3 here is CAWSRGGAKNIQYF. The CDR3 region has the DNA TGTGCCTGGAGTCGAGGGGGGGCCAAAAACATTCAGTACTTC.

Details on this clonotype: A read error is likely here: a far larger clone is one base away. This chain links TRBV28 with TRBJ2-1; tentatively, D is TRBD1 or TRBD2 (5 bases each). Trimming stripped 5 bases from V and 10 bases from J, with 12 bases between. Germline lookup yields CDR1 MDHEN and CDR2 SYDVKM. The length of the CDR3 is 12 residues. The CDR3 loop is CASSGTYYEQFF. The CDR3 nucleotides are TGTGCCAGCAGTGGGACCTACTACGAGCAGTTCTTC.